This T cell receptor beta chain was found in a study of blood T cells in healthy people across ages. Those donating, healthy Caucasian individuals from Russia, were aged roughly 6 to 100. This CDR3 spans 16 amino acids. Germline CDR1 and CDR2: LGHDT and YNNKEL (reference sequence). V shed 3 bases and J 3 bases; nucleotides not matched to a gene: 5. Primed by a sample-barcoded 5' primer and a J-beta primer mix, a second PCR proceeded for about 6 to 12 cycles. TCRdb analysed the 5' RACE reads with MiXCR anew, one entry per CDR3 protein. The sample includes about 930,000 distinct CDR3 sequences, about 27% of them seen just once. This sample also appeared in a second study, on T cells of mothers and their children. That study reports: The study sampled three healthy Caucasian mothers and their six children. There were no persistent microchimeric T cell clones detected.

The chain uses TRBV3-1 and TRBJ2-1; 10 bases match TRBD2. This receptor was taken from a woman between 35 and 50 years old in good health. The sample taken for sequencing was blood. CDR3: CASSQVAGGRYNEQFF. DNA for the CDR3: TGTGCCAGCAGCCAGGTAGCGGGGGGCCGCTACAATGAGCAGTTCTTC.